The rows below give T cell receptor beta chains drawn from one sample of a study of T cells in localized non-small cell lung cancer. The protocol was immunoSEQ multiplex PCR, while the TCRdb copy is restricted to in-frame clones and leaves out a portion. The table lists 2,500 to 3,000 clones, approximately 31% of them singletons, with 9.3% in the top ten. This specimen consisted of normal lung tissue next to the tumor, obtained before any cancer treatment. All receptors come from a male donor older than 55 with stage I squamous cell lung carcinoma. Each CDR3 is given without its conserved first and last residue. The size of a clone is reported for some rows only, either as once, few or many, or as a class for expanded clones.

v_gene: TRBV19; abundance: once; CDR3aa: ASSWANSYEQY
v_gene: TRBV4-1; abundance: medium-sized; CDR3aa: ASSTRAGVEQY
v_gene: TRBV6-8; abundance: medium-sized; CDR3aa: ASSSRPADGQPQH
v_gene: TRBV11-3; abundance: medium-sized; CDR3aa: ASSLGTEIEKLF
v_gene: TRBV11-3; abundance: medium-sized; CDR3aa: ASSRAGGYNQPQH
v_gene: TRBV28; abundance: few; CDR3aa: ASSSTGALHGYT
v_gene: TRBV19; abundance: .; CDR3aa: ASSSSGGIYNEQF
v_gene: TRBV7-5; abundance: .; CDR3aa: ASSWGGLVNQPQH
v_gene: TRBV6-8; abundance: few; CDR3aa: ASSSPRTSYEQY
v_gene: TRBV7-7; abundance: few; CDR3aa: ASSFRSGNTEAF
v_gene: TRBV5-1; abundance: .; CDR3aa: ASNSDGQGAYEQY
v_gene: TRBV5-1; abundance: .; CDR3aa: ASSLEQTGTEAF
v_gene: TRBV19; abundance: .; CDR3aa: ASSTGPGGVYGYT
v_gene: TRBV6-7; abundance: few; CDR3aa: ASSYSRKLF
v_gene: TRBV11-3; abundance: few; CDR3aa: ASSPNYSKHTEAF
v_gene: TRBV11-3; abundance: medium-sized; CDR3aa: ASSLRSSGVDEQF
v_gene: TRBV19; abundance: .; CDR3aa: ASSIDVGGAGETQY
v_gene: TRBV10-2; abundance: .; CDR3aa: ASSESYRDRGLLNEKLF
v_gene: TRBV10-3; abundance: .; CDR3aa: AISESRNQPQH
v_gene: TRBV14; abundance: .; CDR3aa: ASSQEGTGTYEQY
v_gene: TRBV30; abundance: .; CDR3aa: AWTPGGVYNSPLH
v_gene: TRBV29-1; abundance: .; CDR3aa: SVVRGSSDTGELF
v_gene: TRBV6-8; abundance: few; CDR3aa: ASRIGVGDTEAF
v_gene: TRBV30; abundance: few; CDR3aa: AWRKQGNNQPQH
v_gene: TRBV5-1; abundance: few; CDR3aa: ASSLQGLAVNEQY
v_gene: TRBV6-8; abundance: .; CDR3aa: ASSPFSLTKETQY
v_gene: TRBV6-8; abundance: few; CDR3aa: ASRRGQWGEKLF
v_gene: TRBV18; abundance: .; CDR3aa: ASSQGANYEQY
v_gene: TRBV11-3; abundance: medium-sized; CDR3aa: ASSLGQGKETQY
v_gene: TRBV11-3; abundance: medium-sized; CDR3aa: ASSHTQPGPGETEAF
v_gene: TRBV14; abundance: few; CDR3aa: ASSQGTAGNTIY
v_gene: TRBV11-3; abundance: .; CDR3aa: ASSLVGGSNQPQH
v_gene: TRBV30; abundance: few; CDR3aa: AWSIGQGESPLH
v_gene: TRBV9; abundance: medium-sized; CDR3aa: ASSVGQEYNSPLH
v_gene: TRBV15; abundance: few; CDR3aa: ATSRVGADSRNTIY
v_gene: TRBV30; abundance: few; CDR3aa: AWTLRGSPNSPLH
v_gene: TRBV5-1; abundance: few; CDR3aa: ASTPSPGAFAMNTEAF
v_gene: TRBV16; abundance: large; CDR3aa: ASSPTLTGNRDGYT
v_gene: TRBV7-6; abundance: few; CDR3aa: ASSLGAENTEAF
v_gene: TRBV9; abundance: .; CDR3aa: ASSGLNYGYT
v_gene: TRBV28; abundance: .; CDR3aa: ASSFDLNEKLF
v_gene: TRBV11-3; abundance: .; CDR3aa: ASSLHRGTETQY
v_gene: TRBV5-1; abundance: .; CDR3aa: ASSASGTAVYNEQF
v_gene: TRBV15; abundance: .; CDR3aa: ATSLRQGNQPQH
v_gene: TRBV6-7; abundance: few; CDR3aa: ASSGLFFSGNTIY
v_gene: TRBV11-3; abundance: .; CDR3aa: ASSLVSRGTEAF
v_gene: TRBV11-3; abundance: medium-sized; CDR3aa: ASSLVGGPFSNYGYT
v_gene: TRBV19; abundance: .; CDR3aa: ASSWASAPDTQY